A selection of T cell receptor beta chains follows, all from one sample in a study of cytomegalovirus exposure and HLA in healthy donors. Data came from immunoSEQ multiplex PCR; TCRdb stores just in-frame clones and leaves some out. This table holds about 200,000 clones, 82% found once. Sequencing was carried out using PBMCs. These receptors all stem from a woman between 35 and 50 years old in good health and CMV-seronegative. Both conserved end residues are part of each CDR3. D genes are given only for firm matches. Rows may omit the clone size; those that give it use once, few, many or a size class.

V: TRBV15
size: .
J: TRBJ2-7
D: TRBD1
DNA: TGTGCCACCAGCCCCAGGGGGCCCCACGAGCAGTACTTC
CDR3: CATSPRGPHEQYF

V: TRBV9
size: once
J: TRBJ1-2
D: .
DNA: TGTGCCAGCAGCGCAGCTCTCAACGGGAACTATGGCTACACCTTC
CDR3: CASSAALNGNYGYTF

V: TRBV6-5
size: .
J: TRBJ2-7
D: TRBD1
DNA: TGTGCCAGCAGTTACGCAGGGGGCTTCGGGTACGAGCAGTACTTC
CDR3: CASSYAGGFGYEQYF

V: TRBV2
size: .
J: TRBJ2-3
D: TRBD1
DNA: TGTGCCAGTGGACGACAGGGGGAGAGTTCAGATACGCAGTATTTT
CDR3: CASGRQGESSDTQYF

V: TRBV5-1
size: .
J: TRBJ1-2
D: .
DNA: TGCGCCAGCAGCCCCCTAATCGCAGGGGACTATGGCTACACCTTC
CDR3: CASSPLIAGDYGYTF

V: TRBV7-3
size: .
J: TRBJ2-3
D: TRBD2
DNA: TGTGCCAGCAGCTTACTTGGGACTAGCGGGAGAGGCGGCACAGATACGCAGTATTTT
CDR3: CASSLLGTSGRGGTDTQYF

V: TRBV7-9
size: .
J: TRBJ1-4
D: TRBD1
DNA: TGTGCCAGCAGCAACTCGGGACAGGCCATTGGAAAACTGTTTTTT
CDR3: CASSNSGQAIGKLFF

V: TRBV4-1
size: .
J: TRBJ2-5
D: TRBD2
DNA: TGCGCCAGCAGCCCGCGGGGTAGCGGGAGACTAGAGACCCAGTACTTC
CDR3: CASSPRGSGRLETQYF

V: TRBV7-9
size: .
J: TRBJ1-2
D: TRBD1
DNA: TGTGCCAGCAGCTCCACCGACGGGACAGGGCTTTCTGGCTACACCTTC
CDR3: CASSSTDGTGLSGYTF

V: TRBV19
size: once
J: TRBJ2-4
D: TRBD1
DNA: TGTGCCAGTAGTTCCCGGGACAGGGGGGTCCCTCAGGGCCAGTACTTC
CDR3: CASSSRDRGVPQGQYF

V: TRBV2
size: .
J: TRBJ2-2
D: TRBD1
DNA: TGTGCCAGCAGCCTACAGGGGCGGACCGGGGAGCTGTTTTTT
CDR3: CASSLQGRTGELFF

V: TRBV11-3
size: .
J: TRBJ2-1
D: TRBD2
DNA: TGTGCCAGCAGCTTACGTAGCGGGGGCTCCTACAATGAGCAGTTCTTC
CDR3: CASSLRSGGSYNEQFF

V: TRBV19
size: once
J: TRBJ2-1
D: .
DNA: TGTGCCAGTAGTATAACATGGGGCGTGGGCAATGAGCAGTTCTTC
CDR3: CASSITWGVGNEQFF

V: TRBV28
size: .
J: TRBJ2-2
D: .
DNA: TGTGCCAGCAGGCAGGGGGAGCTGTTTTTT
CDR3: CASRQGELFF

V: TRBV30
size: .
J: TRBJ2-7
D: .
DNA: TGTGCCTGGAGTGGATTAGAAGCCGAGCAGTACTTC
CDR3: CAWSGLEAEQYF

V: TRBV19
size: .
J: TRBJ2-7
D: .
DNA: TGTGCCAGTAGTCGAGTCGTCGGGTTAAGCTACGAGCAGTACTTC
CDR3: CASSRVVGLSYEQYF

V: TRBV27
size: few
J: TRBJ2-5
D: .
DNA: TGTGCCAGCAGTTTCCTAGGGGAAGAGACCCAGTACTTC
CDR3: CASSFLGEETQYF

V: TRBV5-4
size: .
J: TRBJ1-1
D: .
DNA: TGTGCCAGCAGCTTGGTAGGGGCCACTGAAGCTTTCTTT
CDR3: CASSLVGATEAFF

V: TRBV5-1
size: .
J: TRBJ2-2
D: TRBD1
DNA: TGCGCCAGCAGGTTTCCGGGACAGGGTGCCGGGGAGCTGTTTTTT
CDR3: CASRFPGQGAGELFF

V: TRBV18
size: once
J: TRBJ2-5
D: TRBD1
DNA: TGTGCCAGCTCACCTCGACCGGAAAATATCTGGACAGGGTACCAAGAGACCCAGTACTTC
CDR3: CASSPRPENIWTGYQETQYF

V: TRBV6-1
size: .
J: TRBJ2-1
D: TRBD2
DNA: TGTGCCAGCAGTGAAAACCTAGCGGGAACCAATGAGCAGTTCTTC
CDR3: CASSENLAGTNEQFF

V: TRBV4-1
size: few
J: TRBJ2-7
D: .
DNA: TGCGCCAGCAGCCAAGGCGGGGGCAGGTACGAGCAGTACTTC
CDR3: CASSQGGGRYEQYF

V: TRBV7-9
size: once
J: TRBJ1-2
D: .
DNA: TGTGCCAGCAGCTTAGCTCTTCCGGTATATGGCTACACCTTC
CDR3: CASSLALPVYGYTF

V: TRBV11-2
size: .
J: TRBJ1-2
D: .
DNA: TGTGCCAGCAGCCCCGAACCAACAGTTCTCTATGGCTACACCTTC
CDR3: CASSPEPTVLYGYTF

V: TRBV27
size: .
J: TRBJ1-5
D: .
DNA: TGTGCCAGCAGTTTAGATTGGCCTGGGGCGAGCAATCAGCCCCAGCATTTT
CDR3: CASSLDWPGASNQPQHF

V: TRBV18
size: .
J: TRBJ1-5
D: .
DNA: TGTGCCAGCTCACCCATGGACAGCTTCGGTCAGCCCCAGCATTTT
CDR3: CASSPMDSFGQPQHF

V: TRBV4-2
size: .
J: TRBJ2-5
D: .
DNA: TGTGCCAGCAGCCAAGGTACAGGGTTGGAGACCCAGTACTTC
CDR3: CASSQGTGLETQYF

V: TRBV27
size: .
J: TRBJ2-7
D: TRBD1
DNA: TGTGCCAGCAGTTTATCATCGGGACAGGTCTCCTACGAGCAGTACTTC
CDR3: CASSLSSGQVSYEQYF

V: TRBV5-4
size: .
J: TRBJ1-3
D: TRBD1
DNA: TGTGCCAGCAGCCCACGATACGGGACAGGGGGGAACACCATATATTTT
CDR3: CASSPRYGTGGNTIYF

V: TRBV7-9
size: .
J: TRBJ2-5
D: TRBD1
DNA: TGTGCCAGCAGCTCTCCGGGACAGCAAGAGACCCAGTACTTC
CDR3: CASSSPGQQETQYF